These 5 T cell receptor beta chains came from one sample sequenced in a study of blood T cell repertoires in COVID-19. Clones were read by immunoSEQ multiplex PCR, and TCRdb kept only the in-frame ones, dropping some. Among under 200,000 clones listed, 60% to 80% were seen once. The source material was peripheral blood. Receptors were obtained from a man between 70 and 80 years old with acute or convalescent COVID-19.

V is TRBV29-1 and J is TRBJ2-1; 7 bases match TRBD1. V lost 7 bases and J lost 1; bases outside the gene matches: 7. Germline lookup yields CDR1 SQVTM and CDR2 ANQGSEA. There are 14 residues in the CDR3. CDR3 DNA: TGCAGCGCTTCGGGCAGGGGGTCCTACAATGAGCAGTTCTTC. Translation: CSASGRGSYNEQFF.

This clone was counted once. This chain joins TRBV3-1 (or the pseudogene TRBV3-2) and TRBJ1-1; D not certain. Trimming shortened V by 6 bases and J by 3 bases, and 14 bases separated the two germline ends. The CDR3 spans 14 residues. Germline CDR1 reads LGHDT; CDR2 reads YNNKEL (reference sequence). The CDR3 sequence: CASRLLNSHTEAFF. CDR3 nucleotides: TGTGCCAGCAGGTTACTAAATAGCCACACTGAAGCTTTCTTT.

V is TRBV11-2 and J is TRBJ1-5, with unresolved D. Trimming stripped 5 bases from V and 3 bases from J, with 8 bases between. Germline V gene sequence: CDR1 SGHAT, CDR2 FQNNGV. The CDR3 is 13 residues long. CDR3 residues: CASSPNDNQPQHF. The CDR3 region has the DNA TGTGCCAGCAGCCCTAATGACAATCAGCCCCAGCATTTT.

This clone came up a few times. The chain employs TRBV6-4 and TRBJ2-1; 14 bases fit TRBD2. J lost 9 bases, V lost 0 bases, and 4 bases had no gene match. Germline V gene data show CDR1 as MRHNA and CDR2 as SNTAGT. This CDR3 is 16 amino acids long. The DNA for the CDR3 is TGTGCCAGCAGTGACTCGAGACTAGCGGGAGGGGGTGAGCAGTTCTTC. Its protein product is CASSDSRLAGGGEQFF.

The rearrangement joins TRBV29-1 to TRBJ1-4; TRBD1 might be the D (5 bases). This CDR3 contains 11 residues. In germline, CDR1 is SQVTM, CDR2 ANQGSEA. Deletions cut 7 bases from V and 12 bases from J, with 15 bases between. In DNA form, the CDR3 reads TGCAGCGCCAAAGACAGTGGGGAACTGTTTTTT. This codes for CSAKDSGELFF.